One and the same sample provided the 29 T cell receptor beta chains below, sequenced in a study of CD4 T cells in relation to SARS-CoV-2 and coronaviruses. TCRdb's copy holds only in-frame clones and misses some; the assay was immunoSEQ multiplex PCR. The table lists around 23,000 clones, less than 70% of them singletons. For these TCRs, the target antigens are not known. Unexposed donor CD4+ T cells date from about 2011-2018, before the COVID-19 pandemic. The cells were cultured for over eight days before CD4+ T cells were isolated. The specimen sequenced was CD4+ T cells from PBMCs, cultured in vitro. These receptors all stem from a human donor in good health.

The J gene is TRBJ1-5, the V gene TRBV29-1; D perhaps matches TRBD1 (5 bases). The CDR3 sequence is 13 residues long. Trimming shortened V by 6 bases and J by 5 bases, and 14 bases separated the two germline ends. The V gene's germline CDR1 is SQVTM and CDR2 ANQGSEA. CDR3 sequence: CSVQGAEYQPQHF. CDR3 bases: TGCAGCGTCCAAGGGGCAGAATATCAGCCCCAGCATTTT.

This sequence joins TRBV7-2 and TRBJ2-1, with 9 bases identical to TRBD2. Germline CDR1 is SGHTA and CDR2 is FQGNSA. The trim removed 2 bases at V and 5 bases at J, leaving 4 bases unmatched. The CDR3 has 15 amino acids. The CDR3 nucleotides are TGTGCCAGCAGCTTACGTGGCGGGGGGGACAATGAGCAGTTCTTC. Its translation is CASSLRGGGDNEQFF.

V usage is TRBV13 and J usage is TRBJ2-3, with 12 bases identical to TRBD2. The CDR3 is made up of 18 amino acids. Germline V lookup: CDR1 PRHDT, CDR2 FYEKMQ (reference sequence). After removal of 5 bases from V and 6 bases from J, the junction contained 15 bases not matched to a gene. CDR3 residues: CASSRPTPGLAGWDTQYF. Here the CDR3 DNA reads TGTGCCAGCAGCCGCCCCACACCCGGACTAGCGGGGTGGGATACGCAGTATTTT.

With respect to this clone: Other nucleotide sequences from this sample produce the same CDR3. The chain is built from TRBV6-5 and TRBJ2-3; D not certain. Trimming left V 2 bases short and J 0 bases short, with 6 bases between. This CDR3 region has 14 residues. The germline gives CDR1 MNHEY, CDR2 SVGAGI. CDR3 nucleotide sequence: TGTGCCAGCAGTTACGGCGGAAGCACAGATACGCAGTATTTT. Amino acids: CASSYGGSTDTQYF.

This clone was picked up a small number of times. The gene calls are TRBV7-6 and TRBJ1-3, with D unresolved. The CDR3 runs to 15 residues. V shed 6 bases and J shed 4 bases, with 16 bases lying between them. Germline CDR1 SGHVS, CDR2 FNYEAQ. The CDR3 DNA reads TGTGCCAGCAGTCCGACACATGGCCCCGGAAACACCATATATTTT. This gives the protein CASSPTHGPGNTIYF.

This sequence joins TRBV5-6 and TRBJ1-3; 10 nucleotides align to TRBD1. V lost 4 bases to trimming and J lost 4 bases; unmatched junction nucleotides: 8. The germline V gene encodes CDR1 SGHDT and CDR2 YYEEEE. The CDR3 length is 16 residues. The CDR3 sequence is CASSIGQGVGGNTIYF. The CDR3 bases are TGTGCCAGCAGCATAGGACAGGGGGTAGGAGGAAACACCATATATTTT.

The gene calls are TRBV5-5 and TRBJ2-1; D possibly uses TRBD1 or TRBD2 (5 bases each). The germline V and J ends were trimmed by 2 bases and 2 bases, with 14 bases remaining between them. This CDR3 is built from 16 residues. Germline V CDR1 and CDR2: SGHKS, YYEKEE (reference sequence). CDR3 in DNA: TGTGCCAGCAGCTTTTCTCGGGGCTACACCTACAATGAGCAGTTCTTC. It yields the protein CASSFSRGYTYNEQFF.

This clone was detected only a few times. This chain links TRBV28 with TRBJ1-2; D gene ambiguous. The CDR3 runs to 13 residues. Germline values: CDR1 MDHEN, CDR2 SYDVKM. Trimming stripped 2 bases from V and 2 bases from J, with 6 bases between. The CDR3 region is CASSLKVNYGYTF. Written as DNA, the CDR3 is TGTGCCAGCAGTTTAAAAGTGAACTATGGCTACACCTTC.

The chain is built from TRBV7-2 and TRBJ1-2, with no clear D. The CDR3 sequence is 14 residues long. Germline CDR1 reads SGHTA; CDR2 reads FQGNSA. Trimming stripped 5 bases from V and 3 bases from J, with 13 bases between. CDR3 coding DNA: TGTGCCAGCAGCCCCCTGACATGGGACTATGGCTACACCTTC. The encoded protein is CASSPLTWDYGYTF.

This clone was seen a handful of times. This rearrangement joins TRBV3-1 (or the pseudogene TRBV3-2) to TRBJ1-1; 10 bases map to TRBD1. CDR1 is LGHDT, CDR2 YNNKEL, per germline (reference sequence). Unmatched junction bases numbered 3, after V lost 2 bases and J lost 3 bases. The CDR3 extends over 15 amino acids. The CDR3, as DNA: TGTGCCAGCAGCCAACATGGGACAGGGGACACTGAAGCTTTCTTT. As protein: CASSQHGTGDTEAFF.

This clone was detected only a few times. The J gene is TRBJ2-2, the V gene TRBV7-2; 9 bases align to TRBD1. The CDR3 contains 14 residues. The V and J ends lost 3 bases and 5 bases, in that order; junction bases with no gene match: 1. The germline gives CDR1 SGHTA, CDR2 FQGNSA. The CDR3 DNA reads as TGTGCCAGCAGCTTCGACAGGGGGACCGGGGAGCTGTTTTTT. Its translation is CASSFDRGTGELFF.

J is TRBJ2-4 and V is TRBV7-9; weak D call: TRBD1 (5 bases). Germline CDR1 is SEHNR and CDR2 is FQNEAQ (reference sequence). The CDR3 runs 12 residues. V was pared by 4 bases and J by 8 bases, with 9 bases between. CDR3 nucleotides: TGTGCCAGCAGCTCACAGGCGGACATTCAGTACTTC. Translating it yields CASSSQADIQYF.

The CDR3 region is CASSYSGSTQYF. In DNA, the CDR3 is TGTGCCAGCAGTTACAGTGGGAGTACGCAGTATTTT. J is TRBJ2-3 and V is TRBV6-5; D might be TRBD2 (5 bases). Germline assignment: CDR1 MNHEY and CDR2 SVGAGI. This CDR3 has 12 amino acids. Trimming pared 2 bases from V and 8 bases from J, leaving 8 bases between.

This clone was detected a few times. This chain connects TRBV7-2 to TRBJ2-7; 7 bases agree with TRBD1. CDR1 SGHTA and CDR2 FQGNSA come from the germline V gene. V lost 5 bases, J lost 5 bases, and 12 bases stayed unmatched. CDR3 length: 15 amino acids. CDR3 nucleotides: TGTGCCAGCAGCGCTCAGGGGGAACGGGTCGACGAGCAGTACTTC. Its protein product is CASSAQGERVDEQYF.

The CDR3 coding sequence is TGTGCAAGTCGCTTAGTGAGACGGGGAAGGAACACTGAAGCTTTCTTT. This sequence encodes CASRLVRRGRNTEAFF. The rearrangement joins TRBV12-2 to TRBJ1-1. TRBV12-2 is deemed a pseudogene. The CDR3 sequence is 16 residues long.

V is TRBV2 and J is TRBJ2-2, with 11 positions matching TRBD1. This CDR3 is 15 amino acids long. Germline CDR1 is SNHLY and CDR2 is FYNNEI. J gave up 7 bases and V 4 bases, and 5 bases lay outside the gene matches. The CDR3 DNA reads TGTGCCAGCAGTGGAGGACAGGGGGCGGTCGGGGAGCTGTTTTTT. Its protein is CASSGGQGAVGELFF.

The genes are TRBV30 and TRBJ2-7; 8 bases are a match to TRBD2. CDR3 length: 14 residues. Trimming at V came to 2 bases and at J to 4 bases, leaving 7 bases not matched to a gene. Germline V gene lookup returns CDR1 GTSNPN and CDR2 SVGIG (reference sequence). In DNA form, the CDR3 reads TGTGCCTGGAGTAACCAGCGGGAGAGGTACGAGCAGTACTTC. This sequence encodes CAWSNQRERYEQYF.

The chain combines TRBV7-8 with TRBJ2-5; 8 positions agree with TRBD2. The junction had 6 bases not matched to a gene; V was cut back by 1 base and J by 2 bases. CDR3 length: 16 amino acids. Germline CDR1 is SGHVS and CDR2 is FQNEAQ. Here the CDR3 DNA reads TGTGCCAGCAGCTTAGGGGTAGCGGGGAGACAAGAGACCCAGTACTTC. Protein product: CASSLGVAGRQETQYF.

The gene calls are TRBV5-6 and TRBJ2-1; a possible D gene is TRBD2 (5 bases). Trimming stripped 1 base from V and 8 bases from J, with 19 bases between. The CDR3 sequence is 16 residues long. Germline V lookup: CDR1 SGHDT, CDR2 YYEEEE. The CDR3 region has the DNA TGTGCCAGCAGCTTGATAACGGGTGCCCTAGCCGATGAGCAGTTCTTC. Residues: CASSLITGALADEQFF. Full variable domain (missing parts from reference TRBV5-6 and TRBJ2-1): DAGVTQSPTHLIKTRGQQVTLRCSPKSGHDTVSWYQQALGQGPQFIFQYYEEEERQRGNFPDRFSGHQFPNYSSELNVNALLLGDSALYLCASSLITGALADEQFFGPGTRLTVL.

This clone was picked up one time. This chain joins TRBV19 and TRBJ1-2; 10 bases fit TRBD1. Germline lookup yields CDR1 LNHDA and CDR2 SQIVND (reference sequence). V was clipped by 5 bases and J by 4 bases; unmatched bases: 4. There are 14 residues in the CDR3. CDR3 in amino acids: CASSETGGPYGYTF. The CDR3 DNA is TGTGCCAGTAGTGAGACAGGGGGCCCCTATGGCTACACCTTC.

V gene TRBV4-2 combines with J gene TRBJ1-2, with 7 bases matching TRBD1. Germline CDR1 is LGHNA and CDR2 is YNFKEQ. This CDR3 comprises 17 residues. The ends lost 0 bases at V and 2 bases at J; junction bases unmatched: 9. The CDR3 coding sequence is TGTGCCAGCAGCCAAGATCAGGCGACAGGGACCAACTATGGCTACACCTTC. This sequence encodes CASSQDQATGTNYGYTF.

The sample holds a few counts of this clone. The V and J genes are TRBV4-2 and TRBJ2-7, with TRBD1 matching 9 bases. The CDR3 runs 15 residues. V lost 1 base, J lost 2 bases, and 3 bases stayed unmatched. Germline CDR1 is LGHNA and CDR2 is YNFKEQ. DNA of the CDR3: TGTGCCAGCAGCCAAGGACAGGGGGGTGCCTACGAGCAGTACTTC. Its translation: CASSQGQGGAYEQYF.

The chain combines TRBV27 with TRBJ2-1, with 9 positions matching TRBD2. The ends lost 2 bases at V and 7 bases at J; junction bases unmatched: 6. Germline-derived CDR1 and CDR2 are MNHEY and SMNVEV (reference sequence). The CDR3 loop spans 15 amino acids. The CDR3 DNA is TGTGCCAGCAGTTTAGCTAGCGGGAAGTTTAATGAGCAGTTCTTC. Its protein is CASSLASGKFNEQFF.

The J gene is TRBJ1-2, the V gene TRBV19; a possible D gene is TRBD1 (6 bases). V dropped 5 bases and J dropped 4 bases, with 23 bases sitting between them. This CDR3 comprises 17 residues. From germline, CDR1 is LNHDA and CDR2 SQIVND (reference sequence). As DNA, the CDR3 is TGTGCCAGTAGTCCCCAAGGAGGGCTCCGAGGGGGCTATGGCTACACCTTC. Its translation: CASSPQGGLRGGYGYTF. The full variable domain, completed using reference TRBV19 and TRBJ1-2, is DGGITQSPKYLFRKEGQNVTLSCEQNLNHDAMYWYRQDPGQGLRLIYYSQIVNDFQKGDIAEGYSVSREKKESFPLTVTSAQKNPTAFYLCASSPQGGLRGGYGYTFGSGTRLTVV.

The chain recombines TRBV7-2 with TRBJ2-5, with 15 nucleotides matching TRBD2. Germline CDR1 and CDR2: SGHTA and FQGNSA. Germline trimming cut 5 bases from V and 4 bases from J; bases unmatched to any gene: 5. The CDR3 runs 16 residues. The CDR3 DNA sequence: TGTGCCAGCAGCCCCGGACTAGCGGGGGGGGGAGAGACCCAGTACTTC. It encodes CASSPGLAGGGETQYF.

The chain is built from TRBV19 and TRBJ1-3; 7 nucleotides line up with TRBD1. Trimming took 3 bases from V and 0 from J; bases not matched to a gene: 2. The CDR3 loop spans 15 amino acids. CDR1 and CDR2 from the germline V gene are LNHDA and SQIVND (reference sequence). The CDR3: CASSMGTDSGNTIYF. The CDR3 bases are TGTGCCAGTAGTATGGGGACAGACTCTGGAAACACCATATATTTT.

This clone was observed once. This chain joins TRBV13 and TRBJ1-4, with D maybe TRBD1 (6 bases). V was pared by 4 bases and J by 1 base, with 10 bases between. The CDR3 loop spans 15 amino acids. The germline V gene has CDR1 PRHDT and CDR2 FYEKMQ (reference sequence). CDR3 coding DNA: TGTGCCAGCAGCTCCTACAGGGAAACTAATGAAAAACTGTTTTTT. It yields the protein CASSSYRETNEKLFF. Full variable domain (missing parts from reference TRBV13 and TRBJ1-4): AAGVIQSPRHLIKEKRETATLKCYPIPRHDTVYWYQQGPGQDPQFLISFYEKMQSDKGSIPDRFSAQQFSDYHSELNMSSLELGDSALYFCASSSYRETNEKLFFGSGTQLSVL.

This clone came up a few times. V usage is TRBV2 and J usage is TRBJ2-3; 7 nucleotides line up with TRBD2. Germline V gives CDR1 SNHLY, CDR2 FYNNEI. The CDR3 is made up of 16 amino acids. V lost 6 bases, J lost 2 bases, and 11 bases stayed unmatched. The DNA for the CDR3 is TGTGCCAGCAGGCAATCCGGGACTACAACCACAGATACGCAGTATTTT. Translated, it gives CASRQSGTTTTDTQYF.

The chain is built from TRBV4-1 and TRBJ2-6; 9 bases are a match to TRBD1. The CDR3 spans 20 residues. Trimming at V came to 0 bases and at J to 2 bases, leaving 11 bases not matched to a gene. In germline, CDR1 is MGHRA, CDR2 YSYEKL. The DNA of the CDR3 is TGCGCCAGCAGCCAAGATCAGGGGGACAGGGTACCTCCTGGGGCCAACGTCCTGACTTTC. It codes for CASSQDQGDRVPPGANVLTF.